This T cell receptor (beta chain) was recorded in a study of T-cell memory formation after mild COVID-19. TCR alpha and TCR beta cDNA libraries carrying sample barcodes and UMIs came from 5'RACE with constant-segment primers. MiXCR, applied by TCRdb to the 5' RACE reads, yields one record per CDR3 protein. The table lists 300,000 to 400,000 distinct CDR3 sequences, roughly 13% of them singletons. CDR1 is KGHSH and CDR2 is LQKENI in the germline V gene. The CDR3 totals 14 residues. Trimming cost V 5 bases and J 2 bases, with 12 bases left between them. The source of this sequence is a man aged 18 to 30 who had mild COVID-19 (a few samples of this study predate the infection). Cell type and time point are not known. Sequenced input: PBMCs or a T cell subset sorted from them (not recorded which). The V and J genes are TRBV18 and TRBJ1-2; possible D gene TRBD1, 6 bases. The CDR3 DNA reads TGTGCCAGCTCAGCCTACAGGGAAAACTATGGCTACACCTTC. This codes for CASSAYRENYGYTF.